The clone carrying this TCR beta chain was observed a few times. What it binds is not known. TCRdb used MiXCR to reprocess the reads, holding one entry per CDR3 protein. The sample holds 750,000 to 950,000 distinct CDR3 sequences, 25% to 30% seen once. This entry belongs to a study of T cell repertoires in cytomegalovirus infection. Study-wide context: Recently identified HLA-C-restricted CMV epitopes were used, and well-studied HLA-B-restricted CMV epitopes were used as well.

The germline CDR1 and CDR2 sequences are MNHEY and SVGAGI. This CDR3 contains 17 residues. V gave up 0 bases and J gave up 1 base; unmatched junction bases: 6. The chain employs TRBV6-5 and TRBJ2-5; 9 bases are shared with TRBD2. The sequence came from a human donor in good health (CMV status not recorded). Some clones in this sample may be carry-over from other donors' samples. The input for sequencing was cultured CD8+ T cells from PBMCs, taken from culture after CMV antigen stimulation. This CDR3 reads CASSYSSSGDFQETQYF. Written as DNA, the CDR3 is TGTGCCAGCAGTTACTCGTCTAGCGGGGACTTCCAAGAGACCCAGTACTTC.